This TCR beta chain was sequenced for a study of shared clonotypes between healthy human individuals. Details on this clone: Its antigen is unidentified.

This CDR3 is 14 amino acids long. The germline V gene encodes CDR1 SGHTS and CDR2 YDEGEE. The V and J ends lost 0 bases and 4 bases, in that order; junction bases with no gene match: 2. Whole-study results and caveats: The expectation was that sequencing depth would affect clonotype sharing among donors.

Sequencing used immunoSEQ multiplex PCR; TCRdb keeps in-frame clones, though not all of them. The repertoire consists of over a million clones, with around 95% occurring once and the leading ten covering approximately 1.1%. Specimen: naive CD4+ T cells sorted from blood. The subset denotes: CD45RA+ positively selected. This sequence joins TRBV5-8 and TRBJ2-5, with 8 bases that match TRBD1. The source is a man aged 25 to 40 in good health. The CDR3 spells CASSLGQGRETQYF. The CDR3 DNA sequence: TGTGCCAGCAGCTTGGGACAGGGGAGAGAGACCCAGTACTTC. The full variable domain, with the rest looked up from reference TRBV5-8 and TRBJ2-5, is EAGVTQSPTHLIKTRGQQATLRCSPISGHTSVYWYQQALGLGLQFLLWYDEGEERNRGNFPPRFSGRQFPNYSSELNVNALELEDSALYLCASSLGQGRETQYFGPGTRLLVL.